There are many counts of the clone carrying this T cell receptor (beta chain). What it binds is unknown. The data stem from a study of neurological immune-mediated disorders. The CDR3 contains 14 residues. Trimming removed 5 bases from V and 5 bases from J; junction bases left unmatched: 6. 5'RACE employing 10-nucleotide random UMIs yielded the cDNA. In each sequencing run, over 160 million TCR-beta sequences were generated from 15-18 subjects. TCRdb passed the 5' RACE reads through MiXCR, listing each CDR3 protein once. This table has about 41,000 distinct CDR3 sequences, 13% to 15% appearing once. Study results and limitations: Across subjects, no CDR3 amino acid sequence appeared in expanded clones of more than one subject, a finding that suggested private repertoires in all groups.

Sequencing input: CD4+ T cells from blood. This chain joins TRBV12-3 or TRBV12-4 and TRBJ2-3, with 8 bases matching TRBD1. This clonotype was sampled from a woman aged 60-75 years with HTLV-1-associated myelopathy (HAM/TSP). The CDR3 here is CASSPGQALDTQYF. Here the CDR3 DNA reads TGTGCCAGCAGTCCGGGACAGGCCTTAGATACGCAGTATTTT.